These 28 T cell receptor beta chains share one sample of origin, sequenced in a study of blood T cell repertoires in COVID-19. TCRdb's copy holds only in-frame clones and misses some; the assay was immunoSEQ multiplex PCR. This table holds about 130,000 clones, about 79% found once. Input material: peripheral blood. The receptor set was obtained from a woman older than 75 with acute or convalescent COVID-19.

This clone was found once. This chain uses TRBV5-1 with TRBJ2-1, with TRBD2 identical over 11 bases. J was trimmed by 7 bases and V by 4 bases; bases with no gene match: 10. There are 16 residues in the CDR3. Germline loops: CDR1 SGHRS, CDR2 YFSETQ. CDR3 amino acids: CASSPIAGGRWNEQFF. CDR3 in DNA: TGCGCCAGCAGCCCCATAGCGGGGGGGCGTTGGAATGAGCAGTTCTTC.

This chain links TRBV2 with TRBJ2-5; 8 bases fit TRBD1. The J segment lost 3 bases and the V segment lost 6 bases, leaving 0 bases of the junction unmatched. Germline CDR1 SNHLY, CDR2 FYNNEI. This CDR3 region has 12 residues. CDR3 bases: TGTGCCAGCAGGGGACAGGAAGAGACCCAGTACTTC. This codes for CASRGQEETQYF.

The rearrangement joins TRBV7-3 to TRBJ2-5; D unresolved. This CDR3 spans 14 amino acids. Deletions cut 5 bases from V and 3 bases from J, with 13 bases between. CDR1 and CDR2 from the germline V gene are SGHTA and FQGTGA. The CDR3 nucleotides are TGTGCCAGCAGCCTCGGCCCCGAGGAAGAGACCCAGTACTTC. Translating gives CASSLGPEEETQYF.

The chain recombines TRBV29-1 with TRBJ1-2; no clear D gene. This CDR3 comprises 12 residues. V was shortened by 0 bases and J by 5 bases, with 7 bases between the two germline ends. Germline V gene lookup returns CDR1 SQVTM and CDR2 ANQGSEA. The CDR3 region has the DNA TGCAGCGTTGAAGAAGCCCGATATGGCTACACCTTC. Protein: CSVEEARYGYTF. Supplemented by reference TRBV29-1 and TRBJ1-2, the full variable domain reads SAVISQKPSRDICQRGTSLTIQCQVDSQVTMMFWYRQQPGQSLTLIATANQGSEATYESGFVIDKFPISRPNLTFSTLTVSNMSPEDSSIYLCSVEEARYGYTFGSGTRLTVV.

CDR3 in DNA: TGTGCCACCAGCAGGGACAGAATATTAAGAAGCGGAAACACCATATATTTT. Amino acid sequence: CATSRDRILRSGNTIYF. V gene TRBV15 combines with J gene TRBJ1-3, with a possible D match to TRBD1 (6 bases). V was pared by 3 bases and J by 4 bases, with 19 bases between. Germline loops: CDR1 LNHNV, CDR2 YYDKDF (reference sequence). The CDR3 consists of 17 residues.

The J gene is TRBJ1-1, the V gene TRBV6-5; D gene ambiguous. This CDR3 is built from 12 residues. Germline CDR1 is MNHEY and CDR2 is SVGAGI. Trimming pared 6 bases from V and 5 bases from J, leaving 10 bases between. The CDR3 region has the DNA TGTGCCAGCAGCCTGGGAGAGACTGAAGCTTTCTTT. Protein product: CASSLGETEAFF.

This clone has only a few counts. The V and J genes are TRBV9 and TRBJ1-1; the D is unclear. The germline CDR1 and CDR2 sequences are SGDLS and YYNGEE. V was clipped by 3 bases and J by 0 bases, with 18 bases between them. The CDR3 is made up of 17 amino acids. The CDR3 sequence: CASSAYHLVTMNTEAFF. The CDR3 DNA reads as TGTGCCAGCAGCGCCTATCACCTTGTTACCATGAACACTGAAGCTTTCTTT.

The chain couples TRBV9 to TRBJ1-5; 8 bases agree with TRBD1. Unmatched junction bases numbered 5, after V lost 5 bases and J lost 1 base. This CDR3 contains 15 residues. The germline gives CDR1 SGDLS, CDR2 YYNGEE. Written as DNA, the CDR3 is TGTGCCAGCAGTGAGACAGGGGTGAGCAATCAGCCCCAGCATTTT. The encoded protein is CASSETGVSNQPQHF.

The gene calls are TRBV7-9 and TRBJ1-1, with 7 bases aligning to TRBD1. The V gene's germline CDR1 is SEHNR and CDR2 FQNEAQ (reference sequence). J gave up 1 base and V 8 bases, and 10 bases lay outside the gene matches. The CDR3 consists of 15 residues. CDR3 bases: TGTGCCAGCGGGGGGTACAGGGGAAAGAACACTGAAGCTTTCTTT. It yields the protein CASGGYRGKNTEAFF.

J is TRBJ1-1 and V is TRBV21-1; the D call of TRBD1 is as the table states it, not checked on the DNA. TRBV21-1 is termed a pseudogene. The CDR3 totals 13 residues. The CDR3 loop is CASSGRGQLGAFF. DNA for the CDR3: TGTGCCAGCAGCGGAAGGGGGCAGCTGGGAGCTTTCTTT.

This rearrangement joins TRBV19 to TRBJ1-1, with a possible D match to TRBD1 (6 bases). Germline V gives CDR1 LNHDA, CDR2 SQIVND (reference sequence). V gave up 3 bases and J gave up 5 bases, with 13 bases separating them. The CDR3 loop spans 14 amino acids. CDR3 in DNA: TGTGCCAGTAGTATTCTTTTACAGGGTACTGAAGCTTTCTTT. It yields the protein CASSILLQGTEAFF.

CDR3 region: CASSAPQGQPQHF. DNA for the CDR3: TGTGCCAGTAGTGCCCCCCAGGGCCAGCCCCAGCATTTT. J is TRBJ1-5 and V is TRBV19; perhaps TRBD1 as D (5 bases). Germline V gene sequence: CDR1 LNHDA, CDR2 SQIVND (reference sequence). V was clipped by 5 bases and J by 7 bases, with 12 bases between them. The CDR3 is 13 residues long. The variable domain in full, completed from reference TRBV19 and TRBJ1-5, reads DGGITQSPKYLFRKEGQNVTLSCEQNLNHDAMYWYRQDPGQGLRLIYYSQIVNDFQKGDIAEGYSVSREKKESFPLTVTSAQKNPTAFYLCASSAPQGQPQHFGDGTRLSIL.

CDR3 residues: CASSYQMGLGVGEQFF. CDR3 nucleotides: TGTGCCAGCAGTTACCAAATGGGACTAGGAGTTGGTGAGCAGTTCTTC. V is TRBV6-6 and J is TRBJ2-1; TRBD2 matches 8 bases. Germline loops: CDR1 MNHNY, CDR2 SVGAGI (reference sequence). The CDR3 loop spans 16 amino acids. V lost 2 bases and J lost 9; bases outside the gene matches: 12.

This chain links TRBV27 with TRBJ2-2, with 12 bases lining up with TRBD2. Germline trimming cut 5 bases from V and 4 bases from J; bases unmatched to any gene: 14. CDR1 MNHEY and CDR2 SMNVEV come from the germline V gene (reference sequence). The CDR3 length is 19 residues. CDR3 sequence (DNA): TGTGCCAGCAGTCCCACCCGTCTAGCGGGGGGGCATCGCACCGGGGAGCTGTTTTTT. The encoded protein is CASSPTRLAGGHRTGELFF.

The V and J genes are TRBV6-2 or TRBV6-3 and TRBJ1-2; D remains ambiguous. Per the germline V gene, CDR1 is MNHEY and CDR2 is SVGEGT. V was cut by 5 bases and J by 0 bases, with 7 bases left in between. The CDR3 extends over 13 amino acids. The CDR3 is CASSPDANYGYTF. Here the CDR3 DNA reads TGTGCCAGCAGTCCAGATGCTAACTATGGCTACACCTTC.

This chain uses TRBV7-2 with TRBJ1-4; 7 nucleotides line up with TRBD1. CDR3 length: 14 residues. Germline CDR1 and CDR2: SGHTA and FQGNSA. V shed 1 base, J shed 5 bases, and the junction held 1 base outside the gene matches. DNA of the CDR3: TGTGCCAGCAGCTTAGGACAGGGAAATGAAAAACTGTTTTTT. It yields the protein CASSLGQGNEKLFF.

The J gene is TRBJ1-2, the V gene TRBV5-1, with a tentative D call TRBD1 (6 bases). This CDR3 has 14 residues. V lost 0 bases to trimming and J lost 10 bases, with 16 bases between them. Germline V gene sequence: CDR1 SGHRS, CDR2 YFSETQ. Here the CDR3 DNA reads TGCGCCAGCAGCTTGGAAGGGACAATTTTCTCCTACACCTTC. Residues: CASSLEGTIFSYTF.

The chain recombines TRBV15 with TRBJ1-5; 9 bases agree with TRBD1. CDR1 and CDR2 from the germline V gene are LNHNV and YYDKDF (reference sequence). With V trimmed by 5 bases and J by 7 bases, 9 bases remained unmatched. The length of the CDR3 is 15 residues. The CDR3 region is CATSPKGQGWQPQHF. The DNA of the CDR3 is TGTGCCACCAGCCCTAAGGGACAGGGCTGGCAGCCCCAGCATTTT.

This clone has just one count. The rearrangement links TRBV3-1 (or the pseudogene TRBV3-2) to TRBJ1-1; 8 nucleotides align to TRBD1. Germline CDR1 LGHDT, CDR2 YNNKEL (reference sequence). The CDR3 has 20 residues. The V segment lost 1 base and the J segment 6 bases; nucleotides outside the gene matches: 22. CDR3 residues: CASSQVRFGGATGVNPEAFF. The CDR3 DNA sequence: TGTGCCAGCAGCCAAGTTAGGTTTGGTGGCGCGACAGGGGTAAACCCTGAAGCTTTCTTT.

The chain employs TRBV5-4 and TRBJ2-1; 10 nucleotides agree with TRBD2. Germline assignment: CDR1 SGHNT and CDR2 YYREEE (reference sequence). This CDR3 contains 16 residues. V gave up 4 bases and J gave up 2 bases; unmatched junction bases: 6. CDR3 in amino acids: CASSTLAGATYNEQFF. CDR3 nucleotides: TGTGCCAGCAGCACTCTAGCGGGGGCAACCTACAATGAGCAGTTCTTC.

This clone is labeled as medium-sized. The CDR3 protein is CASSLALAPTDEQFF. The CDR3 nucleotides are TGTGCCAGCAGCTTAGCGCTAGCCCCCACGGATGAGCAGTTCTTC. J is TRBJ2-1 and V is TRBV7-9; the D gene is possibly TRBD2 (5 bases). This CDR3 comprises 15 residues. V lost 0 bases and J lost 8, with 14 bases in between. Per germline, CDR1 SEHNR and CDR2 FQNEAQ (reference sequence).

CDR3 loop: CASSPKVGLGSNEQYF. The DNA for the CDR3 is TGTGCCAGCAGCCCGAAGGTGGGACTAGGATCCAACGAGCAGTACTTC. V gene TRBV5-4 combines with J gene TRBJ2-7; TRBD2 aligns across 8 bases. Germline CDR1 and CDR2: SGHNT and YYREEE (reference sequence). This CDR3 region has 16 residues. The V gene end was trimmed by 4 bases and the J gene end by 5 bases; junction bases not matched to a gene: 14.

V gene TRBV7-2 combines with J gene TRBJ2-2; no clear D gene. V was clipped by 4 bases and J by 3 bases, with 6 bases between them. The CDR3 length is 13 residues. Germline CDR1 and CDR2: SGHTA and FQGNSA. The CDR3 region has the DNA TGTGCCAGCAGCTCAGTCGACACCGGGGAGCTGTTTTTT. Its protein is CASSSVDTGELFF.

The CDR3 protein is CATSRVPKAGNTIYF. For the CDR3, the DNA is TGTGCCACCAGCAGAGTCCCTAAAGCTGGAAACACCATATATTTT. J is TRBJ1-3 and V is TRBV15; unclear D gene. Between the trimmed V and J ends, which lost 1 base and 2 bases, there was a span of 9 bases. CDR1 LNHNV and CDR2 YYDKDF come from the germline V gene (reference sequence). There are 15 residues in the CDR3.

The CDR3 loop reads CASLSGGANTGELFF. The CDR3 DNA reads as TGCGCCAGCCTAAGCGGGGGGGCGAACACCGGGGAGCTGTTTTTT. This chain links TRBV5-1 with TRBJ2-2, with TRBD2 matching 10 bases. This CDR3 region has 15 residues. V gave up 7 bases and J gave up 0 bases; unmatched junction bases: 3. Germline-derived CDR1 and CDR2 are SGHRS and YFSETQ.

CDR3 in DNA: TGTGCCAGTAGTATAGGAGGCTGGGAGTACAGTGGCTATGGCTACACCTTC. It specifies CASSIGGWEYSGYGYTF. V is TRBV19 and J is TRBJ1-2; D call uncertain. This CDR3 comprises 17 residues. With 1 base removed from V and 4 bases from J, the gap between germline ends came to 19 bases. CDR1 and CDR2 (germline): LNHDA, SQIVND (reference sequence).

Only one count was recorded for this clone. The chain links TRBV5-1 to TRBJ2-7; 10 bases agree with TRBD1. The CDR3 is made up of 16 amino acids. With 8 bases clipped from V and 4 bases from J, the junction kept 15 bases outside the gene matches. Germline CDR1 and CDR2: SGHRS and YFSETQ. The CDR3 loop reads CASTDRDRGIRYEQYF. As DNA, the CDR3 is TGCGCCAGTACCGACCGGGACAGGGGAATCCGGTACGAGCAGTACTTC. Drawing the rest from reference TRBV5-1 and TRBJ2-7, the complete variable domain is KAGVTQTPRYLIKTRGQQVTLSCSPISGHRSVSWYQQTPGQGLQFLFEYFSETQRNKGNFPGRFSGRQFSNSRSEMNVSTLELGDSALYLCASTDRDRGIRYEQYFGPGTRLTVT.

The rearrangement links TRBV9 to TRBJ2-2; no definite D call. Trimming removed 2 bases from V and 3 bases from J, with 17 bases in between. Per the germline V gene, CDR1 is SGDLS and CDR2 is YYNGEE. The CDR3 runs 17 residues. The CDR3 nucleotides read TGTGCCAGCAGCGTCTCCCCTGAGGTTGCGCACACCGGGGAGCTGTTTTTT. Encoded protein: CASSVSPEVAHTGELFF.